This T cell receptor beta chain was profiled in a study of cytomegalovirus exposure and HLA in healthy donors. The CDR3 runs 15 residues. Germline V gene lookup returns CDR1 SGHRS and CDR2 YFSETQ. The V gene end was trimmed by 6 bases and the J gene end by 1 base; junction bases not matched to a gene: 8. The PCR had 60 Vbeta and 13 Jbeta primers. Here immunoSEQ multiplex PCR was the method, and the copy in TCRdb shows in-frame clones only, minus some. The repertoire includes about 150,000 clones, around 70% of them detected once, and around 1.9% sits in the top ten. This sequence joins TRBV5-1 and TRBJ1-1; 8 bases match TRBD1. The clonotype originates from a woman aged 55-75 years in good health and CMV-seropositive. Material: PBMCs. The CDR3 DNA reads TGCGCCAGCAACCCCAGGGGGCTAACGAACACTGAAGCTTTCTTT. This encodes CASNPRGLTNTEAFF.